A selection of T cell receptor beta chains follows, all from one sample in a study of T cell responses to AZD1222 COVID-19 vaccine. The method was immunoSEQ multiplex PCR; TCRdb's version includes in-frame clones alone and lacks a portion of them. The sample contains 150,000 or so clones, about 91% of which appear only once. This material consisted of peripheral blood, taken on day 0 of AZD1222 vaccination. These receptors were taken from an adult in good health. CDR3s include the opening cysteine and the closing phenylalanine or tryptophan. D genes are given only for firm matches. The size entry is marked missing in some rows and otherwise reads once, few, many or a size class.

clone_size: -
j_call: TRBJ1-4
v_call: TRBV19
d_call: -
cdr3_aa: CASNPLVGSNEKLFF
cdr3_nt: TGTGCCAGTAACCCCCTAGTAGGGTCTAATGAAAAACTGTTTTTT

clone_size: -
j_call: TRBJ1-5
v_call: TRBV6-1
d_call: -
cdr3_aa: CASGEGYQPQHF
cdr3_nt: TGTGCCAGCGGTGAAGGGTATCAGCCCCAGCATTTT

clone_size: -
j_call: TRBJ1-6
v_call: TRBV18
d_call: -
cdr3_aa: CASSPSYARNSPLHF
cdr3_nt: TGTGCCAGCTCACCATCGTATGCCAGAAATTCACCCCTCCACTTT

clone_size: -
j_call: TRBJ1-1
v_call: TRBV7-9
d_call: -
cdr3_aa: CASFLGLMNTEAFF
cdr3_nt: TGTGCCAGCTTCCTCGGACTCATGAACACTGAAGCTTTCTTT

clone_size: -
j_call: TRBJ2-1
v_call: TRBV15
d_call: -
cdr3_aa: CATSRVGWAGAHNEQFF
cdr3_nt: TGTGCCACCAGCAGAGTGGGCTGGGCGGGGGCGCACAATGAGCAGTTCTTC

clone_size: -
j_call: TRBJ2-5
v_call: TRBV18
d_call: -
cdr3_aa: CASSPEGAFQETQYF
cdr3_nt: TGTGCCAGCTCACCAGAAGGCGCTTTCCAAGAGACCCAGTACTTC

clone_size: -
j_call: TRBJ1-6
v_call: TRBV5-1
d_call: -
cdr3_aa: CASSISGNSPLHF
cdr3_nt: TGCGCCAGCAGCATCTCAGGGAATTCACCCCTCCACTTT

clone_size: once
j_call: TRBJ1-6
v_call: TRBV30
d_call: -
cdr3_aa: CAWSVRSVVIF
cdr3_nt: TGTGCCTGGAGTGTCCGTTCCGTGGTCATTTTT

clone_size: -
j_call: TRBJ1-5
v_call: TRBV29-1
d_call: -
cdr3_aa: CSVADSGNQPQHF
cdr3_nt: TGCAGCGTTGCGGACAGCGGCAATCAGCCCCAGCATTTT

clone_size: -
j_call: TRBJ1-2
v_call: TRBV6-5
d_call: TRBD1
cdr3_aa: CASSRGQANYGYTF
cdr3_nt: TGTGCCAGCAGTCGTGGACAGGCGAACTATGGCTACACCTTC

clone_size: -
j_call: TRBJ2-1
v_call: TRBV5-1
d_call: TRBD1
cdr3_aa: CASSSTGGTSYNEQFF
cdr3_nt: TGCGCCAGCAGCTCAACAGGGGGCACGTCCTACAATGAGCAGTTCTTC

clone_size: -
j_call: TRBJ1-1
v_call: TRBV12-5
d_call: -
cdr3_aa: CASGGTGLKTEAFF
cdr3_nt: TGTGCTAGTGGGGGAACAGGGTTGAAGACTGAAGCTTTCTTT

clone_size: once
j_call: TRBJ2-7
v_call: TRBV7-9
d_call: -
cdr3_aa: CASSLKSESEQYF
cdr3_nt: TGTGCCAGCAGCTTGAAGTCAGAAAGCGAGCAGTACTTC

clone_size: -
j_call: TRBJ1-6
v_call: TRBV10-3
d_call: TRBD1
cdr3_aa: CAISLNDRVNSYNSPLHF
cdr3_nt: TGTGCCATCAGCCTAAACGACAGGGTCAACTCCTATAATTCACCCCTCCACTTT

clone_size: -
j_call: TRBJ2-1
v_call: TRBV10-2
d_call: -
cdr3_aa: CASRPGTAEKNEQFF
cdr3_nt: TGCGCCAGCAGACCCGGGACCGCTGAAAAGAATGAGCAGTTCTTC

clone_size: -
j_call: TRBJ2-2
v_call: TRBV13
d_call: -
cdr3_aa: CASTTRREFTGELFF
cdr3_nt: TGTGCCAGCACTACCCGGAGGGAGTTCACCGGGGAGCTGTTTTTT

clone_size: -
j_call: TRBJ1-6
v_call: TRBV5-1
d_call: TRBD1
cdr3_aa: CASSLTGTGLGSPLHF
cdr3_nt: TGCGCCAGCAGCTTGACTGGGACAGGGTTGGGTTCACCCCTCCACTTT

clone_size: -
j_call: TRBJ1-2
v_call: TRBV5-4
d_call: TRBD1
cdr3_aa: CASSSLAGQPNYGYTF
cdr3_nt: TGTGCCAGCAGCTCACTAGCGGGACAGCCTAACTATGGCTACACCTTC

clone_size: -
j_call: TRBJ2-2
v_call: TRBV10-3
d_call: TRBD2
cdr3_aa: CATLSGGAANTGELFF
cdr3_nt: TGTGCCACTCTAAGCGGGGGGGCTGCGAACACCGGGGAGCTGTTTTTT

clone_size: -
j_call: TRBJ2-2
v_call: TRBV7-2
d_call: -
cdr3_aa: CASSLFGRVGELFF
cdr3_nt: TGTGCCAGCAGCTTATTCGGGCGGGTAGGGGAGCTGTTTTTT

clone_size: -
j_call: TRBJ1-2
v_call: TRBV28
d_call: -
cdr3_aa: CASSLFSLDRDSGYTF
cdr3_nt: -

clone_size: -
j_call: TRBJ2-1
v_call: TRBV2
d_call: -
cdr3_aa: CACSAADEQFF
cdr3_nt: TGTGCCTGCTCGGCGGCGGATGAGCAGTTCTTC

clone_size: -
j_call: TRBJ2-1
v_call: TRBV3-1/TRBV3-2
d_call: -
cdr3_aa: CASSQDQGSYNEQFF
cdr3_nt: TGTGCCAGCAGCCAAGATCAGGGCTCCTACAATGAGCAGTTCTTC

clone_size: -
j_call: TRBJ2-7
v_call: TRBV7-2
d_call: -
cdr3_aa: CASSLESGRYTKQYF
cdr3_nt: TGTGCCAGCAGCTTAGAGTCGGGACGGTATACGAAGCAGTACTTC

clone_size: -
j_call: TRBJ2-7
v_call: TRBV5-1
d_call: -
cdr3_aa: CASSLDVALEQYF
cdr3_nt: TGCGCCAGCAGCTTGGATGTCGCTTTGGAGCAGTACTTC

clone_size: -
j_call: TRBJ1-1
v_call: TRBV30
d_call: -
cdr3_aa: CAWITSQNTEAFF
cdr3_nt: TGTGCCTGGATAACCAGCCAGAACACTGAAGCTTTCTTT

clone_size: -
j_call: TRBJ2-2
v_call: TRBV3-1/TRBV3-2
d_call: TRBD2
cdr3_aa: CASSQEPYRLAGATGELFF
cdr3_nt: TGTGCCAGCAGCCAAGAACCTTATCGACTAGCGGGGGCCACCGGGGAGCTGTTTTTT

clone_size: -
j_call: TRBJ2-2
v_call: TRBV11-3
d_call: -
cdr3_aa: CASSRPGTGELFF
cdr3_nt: TGTGCCAGCAGCCGCCCAGGCACCGGGGAGCTGTTTTTT

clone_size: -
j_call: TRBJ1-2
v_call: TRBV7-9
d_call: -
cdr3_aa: CASSGPKGEGANGYTF
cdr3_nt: TGTGCCAGCAGCGGGCCGAAGGGGGAAGGGGCGAATGGCTACACCTTC

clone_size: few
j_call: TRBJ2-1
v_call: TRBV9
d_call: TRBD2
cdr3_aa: CASSVVAGAYNEQFF
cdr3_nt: TGTGCCAGCAGCGTAGTAGCGGGAGCCTACAATGAGCAGTTCTTC

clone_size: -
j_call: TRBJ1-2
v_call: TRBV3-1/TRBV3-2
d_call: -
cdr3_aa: CASSENRDVGYTF
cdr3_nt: TGTGCCAGCAGCGAAAACCGGGACGTTGGCTACACCTTC

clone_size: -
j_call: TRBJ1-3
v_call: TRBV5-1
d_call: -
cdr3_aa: CASSLGQAGNTIYF
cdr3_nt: TGCGCCAGCAGCTTGGGGCAGGCTGGAAACACCATATATTTT

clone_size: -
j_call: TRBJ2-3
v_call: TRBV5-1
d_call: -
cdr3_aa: CASRRDVSDTQYF
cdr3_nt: TGCGCCAGCAGGCGGGACGTCTCGGATACGCAGTATTTT

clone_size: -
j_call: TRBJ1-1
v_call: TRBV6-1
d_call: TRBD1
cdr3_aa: CASSEWYGTGGTEAFF
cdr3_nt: TGTGCCAGCAGTGAATGGTATGGGACAGGGGGCACTGAAGCTTTCTTT

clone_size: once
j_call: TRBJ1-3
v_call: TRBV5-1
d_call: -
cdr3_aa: CASSPAGSSGNTIYF
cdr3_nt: TGCGCCAGCAGCCCTGCGGGGAGCTCTGGAAACACCATATATTTT

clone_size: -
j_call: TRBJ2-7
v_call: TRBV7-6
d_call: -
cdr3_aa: CASSFPAVGDEQYF
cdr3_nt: TGTGCCAGCAGCTTCCCCGCCGTCGGAGACGAGCAGTACTTC

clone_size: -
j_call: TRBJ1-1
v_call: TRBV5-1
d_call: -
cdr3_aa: CASRGGADTEAFF
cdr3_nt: TGCGCCAGCAGGGGTGGAGCGGACACTGAAGCTTTCTTT

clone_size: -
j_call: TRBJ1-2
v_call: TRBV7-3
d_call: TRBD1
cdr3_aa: CASSSPGTEALATF
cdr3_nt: TGTGCCAGCAGCTCGCCCGGGACAGAAGCCTTGGCTACCTTC

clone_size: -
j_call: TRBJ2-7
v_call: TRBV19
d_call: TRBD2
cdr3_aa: CASSTLLAGSSEQYF
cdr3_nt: TGTGCCAGTAGTACCCTACTAGCGGGGTCCAGCGAGCAGTACTTC

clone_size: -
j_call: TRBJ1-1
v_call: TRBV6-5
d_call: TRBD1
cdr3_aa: CASSWTGTDTEAFF
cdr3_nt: TGTGCCAGCAGTTGGACAGGGACTGACACTGAAGCTTTCTTT

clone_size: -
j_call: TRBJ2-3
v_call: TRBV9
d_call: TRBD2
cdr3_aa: CASSESGGAGFLDTQYF
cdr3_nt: TGTGCCAGCAGCGAGAGCGGGGGGGCCGGTTTTTTAGATACGCAGTATTTT

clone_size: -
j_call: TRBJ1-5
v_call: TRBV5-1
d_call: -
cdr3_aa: CASSPSNSNQPQHF
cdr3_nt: TGCGCCAGCAGCCCCTCGAATAGCAATCAGCCCCAGCATTTT

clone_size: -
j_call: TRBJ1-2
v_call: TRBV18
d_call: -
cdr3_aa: CASSPGTESGYTF
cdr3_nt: TGTGCCAGCTCACCGGGGACGGAAAGTGGCTACACCTTC

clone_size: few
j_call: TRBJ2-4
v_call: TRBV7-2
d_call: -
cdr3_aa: CASSPQGSAVAKNIQYF
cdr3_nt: TGTGCCAGCAGCCCCCAGGGTTCGGCCGTAGCCAAAAACATTCAGTACTTC

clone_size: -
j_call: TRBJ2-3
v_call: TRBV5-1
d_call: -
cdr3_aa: CASSFGDGSTDTQYF
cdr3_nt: TGCGCCAGCAGCTTCGGCGACGGTAGCACAGATACGCAGTATTTT

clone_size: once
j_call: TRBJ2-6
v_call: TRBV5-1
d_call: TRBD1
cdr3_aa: CASSLVPTGGRTGANVLTF
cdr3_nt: TGCGCCAGCAGCTTGGTCCCAACAGGGGGTAGAACTGGGGCCAACGTCCTGACTTTC

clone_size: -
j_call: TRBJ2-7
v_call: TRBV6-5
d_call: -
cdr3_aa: CASNPRGRAYEQYF
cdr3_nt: TGTGCCAGCAATCCCAGGGGCAGGGCTTACGAGCAGTACTTC

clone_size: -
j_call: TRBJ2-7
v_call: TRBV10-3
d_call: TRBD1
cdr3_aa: CAISDNRGRGTYEQYF
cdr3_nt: TGTGCCATCAGTGATAACAGGGGACGCGGTACCTACGAGCAGTACTTC

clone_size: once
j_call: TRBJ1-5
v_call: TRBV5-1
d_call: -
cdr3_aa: CASSMGGNQPQHF
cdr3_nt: TGCGCCAGCAGCATGGGAGGCAATCAGCCCCAGCATTTT

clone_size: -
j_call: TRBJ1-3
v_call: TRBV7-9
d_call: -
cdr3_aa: CASSPLSGNTIYF
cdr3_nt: TGTGCCAGCAGCCCCTTATCCGGAAACACCATATATTTT

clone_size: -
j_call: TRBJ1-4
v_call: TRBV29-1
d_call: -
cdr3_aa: CSVANRTNEKLFF
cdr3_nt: TGCAGCGTTGCAAACAGAACTAATGAAAAACTGTTTTTT